This TCR beta chain was documented in a study of patients and donors after allogeneic stem cell transplantation. The CDR3 is 15 residues long. The junction had 6 bases not matched to a gene; V was cut back by 5 bases and J by 7 bases. From germline, CDR1 is MNHEY and CDR2 SMNVEV (reference sequence). This clonotype was counted only a few times. TCRdb fed the RT-PCR reads into MiXCR, producing one record per CDR3 protein. This table has hundreds of thousands of distinct CDR3 sequences, about a sixth appearing once. The V and J genes are TRBV27 and TRBJ2-1, with 12 bases fitting TRBD2. The sequenced material came from blood, either unsorted or a sorted T cell fraction (not recorded which). The clonotype was recovered from a human donor who was either an allogeneic HSCT recipient or a stem cell or donor lymphocyte infusion donor (not recorded which). It is not recorded whose cells these are; they may come from a transplant donor. CDR3 nucleotides: TGTGCCAGCAGTCCGGGACTAGCGGGCAGGAATGAGCAGTTCTTC. It specifies CASSPGLAGRNEQFF.